This T cell receptor beta chain is from a study of blood T cells in healthy people across ages (dated by TCRdb to the mid-2010s). The study in broad terms: In model experiments, roughly one uniquely barcoded TCR beta cDNA molecule per two T cells was captured by template switching. To track age-related changes in TCR beta repertoire diversity, the study relied on deep sequencing normalized with unique cDNA molecular identifiers. Four age groups were formed from the donors: young (average around 15 years), middle-aged (approximately 40), aged (roughly 56) and long-lived (about 80). Donors of different ages were randomly distributed across sequencing lanes to avoid experimental bias. Two additional independent replicas of 1 million unique cDNA reads from the same blood draw were analyzed for two donors (one aged 18 to 30 and one aged 80 or older).

The 39 donors, aged about 6 to 100 years, were systemically healthy Caucasian individuals from Russia. Approximately 10 milliliters of peripheral blood were collected from each donor into EDTA-treated Vacutainer tubes. Ficoll-Paque density-gradient centrifugation was used to isolate PBMCs, with at least 6.5 million per sample. Total RNA, at least 6 micrograms per sample, was extracted from PBMCs with Trizol reagent. Naive CD45RAhigh/CD27high T cell percentages were measured by flow cytometry on a PBMC aliquot from every donor. The CDR3 sequence holds 13 residues, the cysteine and phenylalanine included. Only the CDR3 portion is preserved as DNA: 39 bases, with reading frame beginning at the first base. V gives up 1 base and J gives up 9 bases, and the segment between their germline ends measures 10 bases. The germline V gene supplies CDR1 SGHTA and CDR2 FQGTGA. The research as a whole found: There was a strong correlation between observed TCR beta diversity and the percentage of naive T cells measured by flow cytometry. As age increased, observed TCR beta diversity per million T cells dropped in a roughly linear way, and a significant reduction was already evident by age about 40. Because profiling used bulk unsorted PBMCs, naive and antigen-experienced compartments could not be compared conclusively. Compared with the aged group, the long-lived group had more naive CD4+ T cells, fewer expanded clones and increased TCR diversity, a pattern suggesting age selection. Estimates of total diversity based on one million sequenced T cells were regarded as lower bounds and as underestimates. The CMV infection status of donors was not known, potentially confounding age-related changes in expanded clonotypes.

To prepare the library, 5' RACE was applied. TCRdb names Illumina HiSeq 2500 as the instrument used. A second PCR of roughly 6 to 11 cycles was run with a J-beta primer mix and a sample-barcoded 5' primer. Each TCR beta cDNA molecule received a unique molecular identifier from a template-switch 5' adaptor carrying 12 random nucleotides. At least 3 million CDR3-containing paired-end reads were obtained from each sample. All of the RNA was converted into first-strand cDNA using the Mint cDNA synthesis kit, with a TRBC-specific oligonucleotide serving as the primer. After uracil-DNA glycosylase treatment, a first 18-cycle PCR used universal primers M1SS and BC2_uni_R on all cDNA. The published analysis was carried out like this. For normalization, 1 million high-quality reads, each with a distinct molecular identifier, were randomly selected from each sample. Instead of being binned into consensus sequences, reads with shared molecular identifiers were discarded. CDR3 identification, clonotype clustering and error correction used MiTCR with a Q25 quality threshold and the strictest error-elimination algorithm. A nonparametric unseen species model with Euler transformation was used to estimate a lower bound on total TCR beta diversity. TCRdb handled the public reads itself, with Q25 trimming in fastp and clone calling in MiXCR, and kept productive beta chains. Here each entry gathers all rows of one CDR3 protein and keeps the most common genes and DNA. What appears here as the V and J calls and clone size reflects TCRdb's work, not the paper's. The sample profile shows approximately 800,000 distinct CDR3 sequences; about 42% of them were found once. In total, the top ten clones hold around 18% of the sample.

Of note for this clonotype: Its target antigen remains unknown. Qualities for individual bases were not recorded, and no much larger clone is one base off.

The rearranged segments are TRBV7-3 and TRBJ2-1, with no reliable assignment of the D segment. The source is a man older than 75 in good health. The sample was blood. CDR3 protein: CASSLMSASEQFF. In nucleotide form, the sequence is TGTGCCAGCAGCTTAATGAGTGCGAGTGAGCAGTTCTTC.